This passage covers 10 T cell receptor beta chains from one sample sequenced in a study of blood T cells in healthy people across ages. A second roughly 6 to 11 cycle PCR used barcoded and J-beta primers. TCRdb re-derived calls from the 5' RACE reads in MiXCR, one entry per CDR3 protein. The sample yields about 700,000 distinct CDR3 sequences, approximately 29% seen once. Sequenced: blood. These receptors came from a woman older than 75 in good health.

This clonotype was recorded many times. V is TRBV5-4 and J is TRBJ2-7, with 9 bases aligning to TRBD2. This CDR3 region has 17 residues. Per germline, CDR1 SGHNT and CDR2 YYREEE (reference sequence). V lost 0 bases to trimming and J lost 6 bases; unmatched junction nucleotides: 13. The CDR3 DNA reads TGTGCCAGCAGCTTGGGGCCAGCGGGGGGAGTTAACGGCGAGCAGTACTTC. Protein sequence: CASSLGPAGGVNGEQYF.

The sample holds many counts of this clonotype. V is TRBV20-1 and J is TRBJ2-1, with a possible D match to TRBD2 (6 bases). The CDR3 is made up of 14 amino acids. In germline, CDR1 is DFQATT, CDR2 SNEGSKA (reference sequence). Trimming shortened V by 5 bases and J by 4 bases, and 15 bases separated the two germline ends. The CDR3 bases are TGCAGTGCTCAAGGGGCTGGGGGGTACAATGAGCAGTTCTTC. Protein: CSAQGAGGYNEQFF.

This clonotype was seen ten or more times. The J gene is TRBJ2-3, the V gene TRBV6-2 or TRBV6-3, with D perhaps being TRBD1 or TRBD2 (6 bases each). There are 17 residues in the CDR3. V lost 8 bases and J 2 bases, leaving 23 bases between the germline ends. Germline-derived CDR1 and CDR2 are MNHEY and SVGEGT. The DNA for the CDR3 is TGTGCCAGCGGACCAGGGGCCCGCCGGGGGTCCACAGATACGCAGTATTTT. Protein sequence: CASGPGARRGSTDTQYF.

This clonotype was counted only a few times. Given a much more abundant clone one base away, this may be a read error. The chain links TRBV6-1 to TRBJ2-6; D might be TRBD1 (5 bases). The CDR3 length is 16 residues. Per the germline V gene, CDR1 is MNHNS and CDR2 is SASEGT. The CDR3 protein is CASSGWQSSGANVLAF. CDR3 in DNA: TGTGCCAGCAGTGGCTGGCAGTCCTCTGGGGCCAACGTCCTGGCTTTC.

This clonotype was seen repeatedly, ten times or more. A read error may account for a junction end that differs from germline. The V and J genes are TRBV7-2 and TRBJ2-4; D unresolved. The germline V gene has CDR1 SGHTA and CDR2 FQGNSA. The CDR3 runs 14 residues. CDR3 in amino acids: CASSAHWARNIQYF. The CDR3 bases are TGTGCCAGCAGCGCGCACTGGGCCAGAAACATTCAGTACTTC.

This rearrangement joins TRBV7-2 to TRBJ1-6; no definite D call. The germline V and J ends were trimmed by 5 bases and 18 bases, with 17 bases remaining between them. CDR1 is SGHTA and CDR2 is FQGNSA in the germline V gene. The CDR3 is 12 amino acids. This CDR3 is CASSQLTGASHF. DNA of the CDR3: TGTGCCAGCAGCCAACTGACGGGAGCGAGCCACTTT. Based on the CDR3 plus reference TRBV7-2 and TRBJ1-6, the full variable domain is GAGVSQSPSNKVTEKGKDVELRCDPISGHTALYWYRQSLGQGLEFLIYFQGNSAPDKSGLPSDRFSAERTGGSVSTLTIQRTQQEDSAVYLCASSQLTGASHFGNGTRLTVT.

The rearrangement uses TRBV6-2 or TRBV6-3 and TRBJ2-7; D possibly matches TRBD1 or TRBD2 (5 bases each). Germline V lookup: CDR1 MNHEY, CDR2 SVGEGT. Between the trimmed V and J ends, which lost 7 bases and 7 bases, there was a span of 20 bases. The CDR3 extends over 14 amino acids. In DNA, the CDR3 is TGTGCCAGCAAGGATTGGGGGTTGAGCAATGAGCAGTACTTC. Protein product: CASKDWGLSNEQYF.

There are many counts of this clonotype. V and J are TRBV6-2 or TRBV6-3 and TRBJ2-7, with D hard to call. The germline V gene encodes CDR1 MNHEY and CDR2 SVGEGT. This CDR3 comprises 16 residues. V was trimmed by 0 bases and J by 0 bases, leaving 12 bases between them. The CDR3 loop reads CASSYSPPGVSYEQYF. CDR3 sequence (DNA): TGTGCCAGCAGTTACTCTCCACCTGGGGTCTCCTACGAGCAGTACTTC.

The chain recombines TRBV25-1 with TRBJ2-7, with D hard to call. The germline V gene has CDR1 MGHDK and CDR2 SYGVNS. Trimming shortened V by 7 bases and J by 6 bases, and 19 bases separated the two germline ends. The CDR3 covers 14 residues. CDR3 bases: TGTGCCAGCATCCTAAGGAACCTCACGAGCGAGCAGTACTTC. The encoded protein is CASILRNLTSEQYF.

V gene TRBV20-1 combines with J gene TRBJ1-5, with unresolved D. Germline lookup yields CDR1 DFQATT and CDR2 SNEGSKA (reference sequence). The CDR3 has 13 residues. V was shortened by 7 bases and J by 6 bases, with 16 bases between the two germline ends. The CDR3 DNA reads as TGCAGTGGAAGGGAGGACGCGGCTCAGCCCCAGCATTTT. Translating it yields CSGREDAAQPQHF.